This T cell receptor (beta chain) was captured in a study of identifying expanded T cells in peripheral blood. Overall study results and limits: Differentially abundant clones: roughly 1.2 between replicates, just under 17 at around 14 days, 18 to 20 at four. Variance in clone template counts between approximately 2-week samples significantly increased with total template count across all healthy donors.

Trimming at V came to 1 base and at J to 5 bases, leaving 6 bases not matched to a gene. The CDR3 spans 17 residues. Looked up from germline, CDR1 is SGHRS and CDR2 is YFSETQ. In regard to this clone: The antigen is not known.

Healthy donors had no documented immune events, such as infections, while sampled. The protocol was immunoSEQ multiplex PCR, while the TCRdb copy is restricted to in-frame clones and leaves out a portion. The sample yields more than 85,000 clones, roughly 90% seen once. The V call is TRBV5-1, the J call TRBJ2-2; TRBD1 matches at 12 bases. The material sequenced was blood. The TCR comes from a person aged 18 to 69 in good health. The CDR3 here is CASSLTGQGAVTGELFF. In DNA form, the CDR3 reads TGCGCCAGCAGCTTGACGGGACAGGGGGCGGTAACCGGGGAGCTGTTTTTT.